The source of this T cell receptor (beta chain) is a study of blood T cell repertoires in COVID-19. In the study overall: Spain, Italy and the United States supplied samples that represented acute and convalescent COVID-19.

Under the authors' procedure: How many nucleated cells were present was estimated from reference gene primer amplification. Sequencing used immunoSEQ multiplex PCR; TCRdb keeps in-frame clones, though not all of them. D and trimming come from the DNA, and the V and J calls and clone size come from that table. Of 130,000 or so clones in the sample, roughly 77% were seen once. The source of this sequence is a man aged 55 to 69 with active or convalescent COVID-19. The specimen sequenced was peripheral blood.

For the CDR3, the DNA is TGTGCCAGCAGCCCGGGGACTAGCGACTACGAGCAGTACTTC. Its translation is CASSPGTSDYEQYF. The chain is built from TRBV7-8 and TRBJ2-7; 10 positions agree with TRBD2. CDR3 size: 14 residues. V lost 5 bases, J lost 3 bases, and 4 bases stayed unmatched. CDR1 and CDR2 from the germline V gene are SGHVS and FQNEAQ.